These 22 T cell receptor beta chains were sequenced from one sample in a study of T cell changes during pregnancy in multiple sclerosis. Sequencing was performed with immunoSEQ multiplex PCR; in TCRdb, only in-frame clones are kept and a portion is missing. The profile shows tens of thousands of clones, 80% to 95% of them singletons. Material: peripheral blood, obtained in the second trimester of pregnancy. The receptors here all came from a female donor in good health, enrolled as a control in a pregnancy study.

The chain recombines TRBV7-8 with TRBJ2-5; 13 bases line up with TRBD2. V shed 4 bases and J 3 bases; nucleotides not matched to a gene: 8. CDR3 length equals 17 residues. Looked up from germline, CDR1 is SGHVS and CDR2 is FQNEAQ. Here the CDR3 DNA reads TGTGCCAGCAGCTCCCGCCGAGGACTAGCGGGAGAAGAGACCCAGTACTTC. This codes for CASSSRRGLAGEETQYF.

V gene TRBV4-2 combines with J gene TRBJ2-3; D uncertain. CDR3 size: 12 residues. Trimming took 4 bases from V and 6 from J, leaving 8 bases between them. Germline V gives CDR1 LGHNA, CDR2 YNFKEQ. The CDR3 loop is CASSPGDDTQYF. The DNA of the CDR3 is TGTGCCAGCAGCCCGGGTGACGATACGCAGTATTTT.

This clone was observed a handful of times. The chain joins TRBV7-2 to TRBJ1-1, with 9 bases that match TRBD1. Germline assignment: CDR1 SGHTA and CDR2 FQGNSA. V trimming: 5 bases; J trimming: 7 bases; junction bases outside the gene matches: 8. CDR3 length equals 14 residues. Here the CDR3 DNA reads TGTGCCAGCAGCCCCCCGGGACAGGGTGTTGAAGCTTTCTTT. As protein: CASSPPGQGVEAFF.

V gene TRBV19 combines with J gene TRBJ2-7, with 9 bases lining up with TRBD1. CDR1 is LNHDA and CDR2 is SQIVND in the germline V gene (reference sequence). The ends lost 3 bases at V and 0 bases at J; junction bases unmatched: 6. This CDR3 is 16 amino acids long. In DNA, the CDR3 is TGTGCCAGTAGTATGACAGGGACAGGGATCTCCTACGAGCAGTACTTC. Translated, it gives CASSMTGTGISYEQYF.

The CDR3, as DNA: TGCGCCAGCAGTCAAAGGTCCCGGGACAGGGGGTGCGAGCAGTACTTC. Protein product: CASSQRSRDRGCEQYF. V and J are TRBV23-1 and TRBJ2-7; 11 nucleotides match TRBD1. Being an ORF, TRBV23-1 has a function that is uncertain. The CDR3 runs to 16 residues. V shed 2 bases and J 6 bases; nucleotides not matched to a gene: 9.

This rearrangement joins TRBV7-3 to TRBJ1-3; no definite D call. Trimming removed 2 bases from V and 2 bases from J, with 13 bases in between. The CDR3 runs to 16 residues. The germline V gene has CDR1 SGHTA and CDR2 FQGTGA. The CDR3 nucleotides read TGTGCCAGCAGCTTAGATCCGGGAAGGGCTGGAAACACCATATATTTT. Translated: CASSLDPGRAGNTIYF.

The genes are TRBV7-9 and TRBJ1-1; D is unclear. Trimming stripped 4 bases from V and 0 bases from J, with 12 bases between. This CDR3 has 15 residues. CDR1 is SEHNR and CDR2 is FQNEAQ in the germline V gene (reference sequence). The CDR3 loop reads CASSSHSAMNTEAFF. For the CDR3, the DNA is TGTGCCAGCAGCTCACATTCCGCAATGAACACTGAAGCTTTCTTT.

The rearrangement uses TRBV7-9 and TRBJ2-1, with TRBD2 matching over 11 bases. The CDR3 extends over 17 amino acids. V dropped 5 bases and J dropped 8; count of bases not matched to a gene: 14. The germline gives CDR1 SEHNR, CDR2 FQNEAQ (reference sequence). CDR3 DNA: TGTGCCAGCAGCCCTCGGGGCTTAGCGGGGGGGCCTGATGAGCAGTTCTTC. Amino acids: CASSPRGLAGGPDEQFF.

In its sample, this clone was seen once. The chain recombines TRBV9 with TRBJ2-3; TRBD2 might be the D (6 bases). Trimming left V 2 bases short and J 0 bases short, with 10 bases between. This CDR3 region has 15 residues. From germline, CDR1 is SGDLS and CDR2 YYNGEE. Written as DNA, the CDR3 is TGTGCCAGCAGCGTCGGACTACACAGCACAGATACGCAGTATTTT. Its translation is CASSVGLHSTDTQYF.

Within the sample, this clone is medium-sized (0.01 to 0.1%). The chain has TRBV2 and TRBJ1-2; TRBD1 matches at 8 bases. CDR1 and CDR2 (germline): SNHLY, FYNNEI. The length of the CDR3 is 14 residues. V shed 5 bases and J 3 bases; nucleotides not matched to a gene: 5. CDR3 DNA sequence: TGTGCCAGCAGTACCCAGGGGGCGGACTATGGCTACACCTTC. Translated: CASSTQGADYGYTF.

This rearrangement joins TRBV5-1 to TRBJ2-1, with 8 nucleotides matching TRBD1. J lost 2 bases, V lost 4 bases, and 5 bases had no gene match. Germline CDR1 reads SGHRS; CDR2 reads YFSETQ. The CDR3 is 15 residues long. Here the CDR3 reads CASSVTGAAYNEQFF. The CDR3 nucleotides read TGCGCCAGCAGCGTGACAGGGGCTGCCTACAATGAGCAGTTCTTC.

The chain is built from TRBV28 and TRBJ2-7, with D unclear. Germline CDR1 reads MDHEN; CDR2 reads SYDVKM. The V gene lost 5 bases and the J gene lost 0 bases, with 11 bases spanning the gap. This CDR3 contains 14 residues. This CDR3 is CASSQTPSSYEQYF. DNA for the CDR3: TGTGCCAGCAGTCAGACTCCCAGCTCCTACGAGCAGTACTTC.

The chain has TRBV18 and TRBJ2-7; D gene uncertain. The V gene lost 2 bases and the J gene lost 0 bases, with 5 bases spanning the gap. This CDR3 has 13 residues. From germline, CDR1 is KGHSH and CDR2 LQKENI. The CDR3 spells CASSPGPSYEQYF. DNA of the CDR3: TGTGCCAGCTCACCAGGGCCCTCCTACGAGCAGTACTTC. Complete variable domain (other parts from reference TRBV18 and TRBJ2-7): NAGVMQNPRHLVRRRGQEARLRCSPMKGHSHVYWYRQLPEEGLKFMVYLQKENIIDESGMPKERFSAEFPKEGPSILRIQQVVRGDSAAYFCASSPGPSYEQYFGPGTRLTVT.

The chain is built from TRBV7-3 and TRBJ2-1; D not resolved. Germline V gene sequence: CDR1 SGHTA, CDR2 FQGTGA. This CDR3 comprises 12 residues. V shed 3 bases and J shed 5 bases, with 5 bases lying between them. The CDR3 loop reads CASSFNDNEQFF. CDR3 DNA: TGTGCCAGCAGCTTCAATGACAATGAGCAGTTCTTC.

The chain couples TRBV11-2 to TRBJ2-7; D call uncertain. The CDR3 covers 15 residues. Germline CDR1 and CDR2: SGHAT and FQNNGV. Trimming left V 0 bases short and J 2 bases short, with 11 bases between. The CDR3 coding sequence is TGTGCCAGCAGCTTAGATCGCCAGCGAGCCTACGAGCAGTACTTC. This encodes CASSLDRQRAYEQYF.

This clone was counted only a few times. The rearrangement uses TRBV28 and TRBJ1-5; 11 nucleotides align to TRBD1. The germline V gene encodes CDR1 MDHEN and CDR2 SYDVKM. The V and J ends lost 3 bases and 7 bases, in that order; junction bases with no gene match: 2. This CDR3 spans 14 amino acids. The CDR3 loop reads CASSFRDRGQPQHF. CDR3 coding DNA: TGTGCCAGCAGTTTTAGGGACAGGGGGCAGCCCCAGCATTTT.

This sequence joins TRBV6-6 and TRBJ2-5, with a possible D match to TRBD1 (6 bases). Trimming shortened V by 5 bases and J by 1 base, and 17 bases separated the two germline ends. CDR3 length: 16 residues. Germline CDR1 is MNHNY and CDR2 is SVGAGI (reference sequence). CDR3: CASSKRQVAPQETQYF. DNA for the CDR3: TGTGCCAGCAGTAAAAGACAGGTGGCCCCCCAAGAGACCCAGTACTTC.

The chain has TRBV9 and TRBJ2-3, with D hard to call. The germline V gene encodes CDR1 SGDLS and CDR2 YYNGEE. Trimming took off 1 base at V and 3 bases at J, with 9 bases between the two ends. CDR3 size: 14 residues. The CDR3 DNA follows: TGTGCCAGCAGCGTAAGAGTCGGTACAGATACGCAGTATTTT. As protein: CASSVRVGTDTQYF. Supplemented by reference TRBV9 and TRBJ2-3, the full variable domain reads DSGVTQTPKHLITATGQRVTLRCSPRSGDLSVYWYQQSLDQGLQFLIQYYNGEERAKGNILERFSAQQFPDLHSELNLSSLELGDSALYFCASSVRVGTDTQYFGPGTRLTVL.

The chain is built from TRBV30 and TRBJ2-5, with a tentative D call TRBD1 (7 bases). Trimming took off 3 bases at V and 1 base at J, with 15 bases between the two ends. There are 15 residues in the CDR3. Germline V gene sequence: CDR1 GTSNPN, CDR2 SVGIG (reference sequence). CDR3 DNA: TGTGCCTGGAGCAGGGGGTGGGAGGCCCAAGAGACCCAGTACTTC. Protein product: CAWSRGWEAQETQYF.

The rearrangement joins TRBV28 to TRBJ2-5; a weak D match, TRBD2 (6 bases). Germline-derived CDR1 and CDR2 are MDHEN and SYDVKM. The V and J ends lost 5 bases and 0 bases respectively, with 19 bases between them. The CDR3 consists of 17 residues. This CDR3 reads CASSLLLGSEYQETQYF. The CDR3 DNA reads as TGTGCCAGCAGTCTTCTCCTCGGGAGCGAGTACCAAGAGACCCAGTACTTC.

This rearrangement joins TRBV11-2 to TRBJ2-3; unclear D gene. Germline V lookup: CDR1 SGHAT, CDR2 FQNNGV. The CDR3 has 12 residues. The V end lost 5 bases, the J end lost 6 bases, and 9 bases lay between the germline ends. The CDR3 loop reads CASSLGRDTQYF. The DNA of the CDR3 is TGTGCCAGCAGCCTTGGGCGCGATACGCAGTATTTT. The whole variable domain, remainder taken from reference TRBV11-2 and TRBJ2-3, is EAGVAQSPRYKIIEKRQSVAFWCNPISGHATLYWYQQILGQGPKLLIQFQNNGVVDDSQLPKDRFSAERLKGVDSTLKIQPAKLEDSAVYLCASSLGRDTQYFGPGTRLTVL.

The chain has TRBV15 and TRBJ2-7; 7 positions match TRBD1. The CDR3 is 14 amino acids. The trim removed 6 bases at V and 2 bases at J, leaving 7 bases unmatched. Germline V gene data show CDR1 as LNHNV and CDR2 as YYDKDF (reference sequence). The CDR3 here is CATRIRQGPYEQYF. Written as DNA, the CDR3 is TGTGCCACCAGGATTCGACAGGGACCCTACGAGCAGTACTTC.